This TCR beta chain was obtained from a study of cytomegalovirus exposure and HLA in healthy donors. Notes on the study in general: There were some V segments, including TRBV6-2 and TRBV6-3, excluded as indistinguishable. What was likely a sequencing artifact was a cluster of highly shared sequence variants. Clonal expansion, a later analysis showed, was greater in HLA-associated TCR beta chains than in equally common others. Cytomegalovirus association was listed for under 200 TCR beta chains.

The CDR3 spans 15 residues. The germline CDR1 and CDR2 sequences are MNHEY and SVGAGI. V was shortened by 0 bases and J by 1 base, with 9 bases between the two germline ends. This clone was observed a single time. Its antigen is undetermined. The PCR contained 60 Vbeta and 13 Jbeta primers. Clones were read by immunoSEQ multiplex PCR, and TCRdb kept only the in-frame ones, dropping some. The repertoire holds approximately 140,000 clones, with about 83% as singletons. This receptor was identified in a girl aged 2-10 years in good health and CMV-seronegative. Sequenced sample: PBMCs. This rearrangement joins TRBV6-5 to TRBJ1-1; D remains unclear. Here the CDR3 reads CASSYSWAPNTEAFF. For the CDR3, the DNA is TGTGCCAGCAGTTACTCGTGGGCGCCGAACACTGAAGCTTTCTTT.